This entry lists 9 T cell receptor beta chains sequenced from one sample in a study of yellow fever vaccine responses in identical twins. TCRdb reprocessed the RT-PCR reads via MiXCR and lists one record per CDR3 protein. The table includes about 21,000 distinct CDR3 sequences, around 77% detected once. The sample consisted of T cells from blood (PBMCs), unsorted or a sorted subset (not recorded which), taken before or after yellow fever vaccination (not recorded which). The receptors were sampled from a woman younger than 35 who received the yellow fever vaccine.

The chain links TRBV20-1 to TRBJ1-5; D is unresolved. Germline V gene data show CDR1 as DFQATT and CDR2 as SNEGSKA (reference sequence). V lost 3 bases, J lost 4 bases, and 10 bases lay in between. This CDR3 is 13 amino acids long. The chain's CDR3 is CSASVPGNQPQHF. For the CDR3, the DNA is TGCAGTGCTAGTGTTCCGGGAAATCAGCCCCAGCATTTT.

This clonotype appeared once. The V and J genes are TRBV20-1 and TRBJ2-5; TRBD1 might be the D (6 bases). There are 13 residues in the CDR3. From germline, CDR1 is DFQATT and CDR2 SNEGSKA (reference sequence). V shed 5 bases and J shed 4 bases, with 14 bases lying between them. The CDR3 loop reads CSAREQGRETQYF. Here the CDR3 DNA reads TGCAGTGCTCGTGAGCAGGGGCGAGAGACCCAGTACTTC.

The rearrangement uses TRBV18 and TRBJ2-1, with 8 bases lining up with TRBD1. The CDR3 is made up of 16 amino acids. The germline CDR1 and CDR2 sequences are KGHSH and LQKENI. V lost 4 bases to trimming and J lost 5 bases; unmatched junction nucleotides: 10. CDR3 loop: CASSLSTGAVNNEQFF. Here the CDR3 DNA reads TGTGCCAGCTCACTATCGACAGGGGCCGTCAACAATGAGCAGTTCTTC.

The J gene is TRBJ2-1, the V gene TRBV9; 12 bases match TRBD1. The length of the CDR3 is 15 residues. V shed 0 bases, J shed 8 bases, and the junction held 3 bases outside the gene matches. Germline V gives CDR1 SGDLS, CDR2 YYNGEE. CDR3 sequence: CASSVAGQGADEQFF. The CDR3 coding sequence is TGTGCCAGCAGCGTAGCGGGACAGGGGGCCGATGAGCAGTTCTTC.

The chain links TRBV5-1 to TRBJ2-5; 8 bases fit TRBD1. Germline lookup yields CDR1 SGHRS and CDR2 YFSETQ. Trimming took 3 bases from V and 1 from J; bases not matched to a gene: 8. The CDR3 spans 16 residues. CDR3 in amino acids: CASSSGQDGFQETQYF. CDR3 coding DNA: TGCGCCAGCAGCTCGGGACAGGACGGATTCCAAGAGACCCAGTACTTC.

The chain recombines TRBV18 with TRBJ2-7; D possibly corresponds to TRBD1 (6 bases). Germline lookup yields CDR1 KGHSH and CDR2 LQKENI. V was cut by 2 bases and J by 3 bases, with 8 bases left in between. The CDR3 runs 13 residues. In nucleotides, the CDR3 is TGTGCCAGCTCACCAGTCAGGGGCTACGAGCAGTACTTC. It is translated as CASSPVRGYEQYF. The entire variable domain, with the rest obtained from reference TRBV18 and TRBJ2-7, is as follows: NAGVMQNPRHLVRRRGQEARLRCSPMKGHSHVYWYRQLPEEGLKFMVYLQKENIIDESGMPKERFSAEFPKEGPSILRIQQVVRGDSAAYFCASSPVRGYEQYFGPGTRLTVT.

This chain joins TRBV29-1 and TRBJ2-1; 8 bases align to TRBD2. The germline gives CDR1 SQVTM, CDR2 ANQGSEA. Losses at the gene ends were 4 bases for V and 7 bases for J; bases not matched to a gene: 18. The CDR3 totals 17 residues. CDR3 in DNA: TGCAGCGTTGGGGACCGACCGGCCAGCGGGAGTCTGAATGAGCAGTTCTTC. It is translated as CSVGDRPASGSLNEQFF.

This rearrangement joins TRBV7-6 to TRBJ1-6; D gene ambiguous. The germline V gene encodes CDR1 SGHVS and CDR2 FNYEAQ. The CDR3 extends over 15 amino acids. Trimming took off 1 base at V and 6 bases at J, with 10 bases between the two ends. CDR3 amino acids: CASSLVEETNSPLHF. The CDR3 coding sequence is TGTGCCAGCAGCTTAGTCGAGGAAACTAATTCACCCCTCCACTTT.

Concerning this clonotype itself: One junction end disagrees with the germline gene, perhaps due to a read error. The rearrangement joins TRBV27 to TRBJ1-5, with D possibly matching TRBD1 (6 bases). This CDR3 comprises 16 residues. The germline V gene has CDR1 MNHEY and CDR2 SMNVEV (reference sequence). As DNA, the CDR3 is TGCACCAGCAGTCCTGGGACATTCCATAGCAATCAGCCCCAGCATTTT. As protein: CTSSPGTFHSNQPQHF.